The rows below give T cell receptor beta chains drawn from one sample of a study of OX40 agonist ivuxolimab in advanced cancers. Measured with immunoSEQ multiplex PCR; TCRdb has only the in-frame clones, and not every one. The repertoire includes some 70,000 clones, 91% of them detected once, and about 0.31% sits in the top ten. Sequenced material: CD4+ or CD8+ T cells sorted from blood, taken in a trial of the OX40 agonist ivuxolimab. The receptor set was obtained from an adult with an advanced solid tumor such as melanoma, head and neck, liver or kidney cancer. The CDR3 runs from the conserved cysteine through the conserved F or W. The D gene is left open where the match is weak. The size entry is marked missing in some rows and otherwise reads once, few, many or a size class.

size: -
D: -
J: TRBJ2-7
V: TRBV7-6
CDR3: CASSLQSGGIGDEQYF
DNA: TGTGCCAGCAGCTTACAATCCGGGGGCATAGGGGACGAGCAGTACTTC

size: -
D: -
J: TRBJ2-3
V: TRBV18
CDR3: CASSRGSTDTQYF
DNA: TGTGCCAGCTCACGCGGGAGCACAGATACGCAGTATTTT

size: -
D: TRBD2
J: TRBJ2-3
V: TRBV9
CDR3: CASSPSSGRWTDTQYF
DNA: TGTGCCAGCAGCCCATCTAGCGGGAGATGGACAGATACGCAGTATTTT

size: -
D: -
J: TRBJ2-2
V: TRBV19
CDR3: CASSIGLGTGELFF
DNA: TGTGCCAGTAGTATAGGACTAGGCACCGGGGAGCTGTTTTTT

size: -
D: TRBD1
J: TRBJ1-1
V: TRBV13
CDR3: CASSSYWAGGNPMNTEAFF
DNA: TGTGCCAGCAGCTCTTATTGGGCAGGGGGGAATCCTATGAACACTGAAGCTTTCTTT

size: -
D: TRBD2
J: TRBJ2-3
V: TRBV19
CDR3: CASSIVASGSTDTQYF
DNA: TGTGCCAGTAGTATAGTCGCTAGCGGGAGTACAGATACGCAGTATTTT

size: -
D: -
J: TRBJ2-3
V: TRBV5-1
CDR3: CASSLGGDTQYF
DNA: TGCGCCAGCAGCTTAGGAGGAGATACGCAGTATTTT

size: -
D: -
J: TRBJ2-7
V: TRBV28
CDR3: CASRPGTYEQYF
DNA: TGTGCCAGCAGACCCGGGACCTACGAGCAGTACTTC

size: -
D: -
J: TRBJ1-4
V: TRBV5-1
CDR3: CASSPDRTGGISKLFF
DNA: TGCGCCAGCAGCCCTGATAGGACGGGGGGAATTTCCAAACTGTTTTTT

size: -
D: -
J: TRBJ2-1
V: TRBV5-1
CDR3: CASSRDFSSYNEQFF
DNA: TGCGCCAGCAGCCGGGATTTCAGCTCCTACAATGAGCAGTTCTTC

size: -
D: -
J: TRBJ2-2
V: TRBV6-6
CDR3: CASNGQVGKNTGELFF
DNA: TGTGCCAGCAATGGGCAAGTGGGGAAGAACACCGGGGAGCTGTTTTTT

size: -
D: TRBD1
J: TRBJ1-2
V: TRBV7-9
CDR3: CASSLSGQGEYGYTF
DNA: TGTGCCAGCAGCTTAAGCGGACAGGGGGAGTATGGCTACACCTTC

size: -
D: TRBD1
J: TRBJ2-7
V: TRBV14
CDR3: CASSFQGAAYEQYF
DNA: TGTGCCAGCAGCTTCCAGGGGGCGGCCTACGAGCAGTACTTC

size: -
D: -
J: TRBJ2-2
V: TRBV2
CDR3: CASSDDGGPRSGELFF
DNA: TGTGCCAGCAGTGATGACGGGGGGCCGCGGTCCGGGGAGCTGTTTTTT

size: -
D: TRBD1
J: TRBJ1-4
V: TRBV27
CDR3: CASSTGGEKLFF
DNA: TGTGCCAGCAGTACAGGGGGGGAAAAACTGTTTTTT

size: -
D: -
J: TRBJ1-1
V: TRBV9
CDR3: CASSVAGNTEAFF
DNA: TGTGCCAGCAGCGTAGCCGGGAACACTGAAGCTTTCTTT

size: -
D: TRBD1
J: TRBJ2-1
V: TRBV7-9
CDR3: CASSLSGTGNEQFF
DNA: TGTGCCAGCAGCTTATCCGGGACAGGCAATGAGCAGTTCTTC

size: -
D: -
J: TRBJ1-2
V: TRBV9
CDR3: CASSVDGYGYTF
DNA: TGTGCCAGCAGCGTAGATGGCTATGGCTACACCTTC

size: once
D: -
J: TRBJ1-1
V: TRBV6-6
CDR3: CASSRTNTEAFF
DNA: TGTGCCAGCAGCCGAACGAACACTGAAGCTTTCTTT

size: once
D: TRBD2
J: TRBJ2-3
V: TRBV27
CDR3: CASSLLAGGMADTQYF
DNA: TGTGCCAGCAGTTTACTAGCGGGAGGTATGGCAGATACGCAGTATTTT

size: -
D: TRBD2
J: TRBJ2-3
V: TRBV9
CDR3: CASSRGLAYDTDTQYF
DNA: TGTGCCAGCAGTCGCGGACTAGCCTATGACACAGATACGCAGTATTTT

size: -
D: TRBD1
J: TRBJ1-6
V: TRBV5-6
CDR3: CASSQDRGYSPLHF
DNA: TGTGCCAGCAGCCAAGACAGGGGATACTCACCCCTCCACTTT

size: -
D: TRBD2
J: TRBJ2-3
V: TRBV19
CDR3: CASSGLAGVPDTQYF
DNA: TGTGCCAGTAGTGGACTAGCGGGAGTTCCAGATACGCAGTATTTT

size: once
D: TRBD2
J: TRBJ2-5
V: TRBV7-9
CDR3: CASSHGLAEETQYF
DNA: TGTGCCAGCAGCCATGGACTAGCGGAAGAGACCCAGTACTTC

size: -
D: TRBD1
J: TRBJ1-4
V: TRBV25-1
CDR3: CASSEWVTGGGTNEKLFF
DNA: TGTGCCAGCAGTGAATGGGTCACAGGGGGTGGAACTAATGAAAAACTGTTTTTT

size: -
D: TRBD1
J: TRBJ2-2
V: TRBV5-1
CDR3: CASTTPGQENTGELFF
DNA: TGCGCCAGCACCACTCCGGGACAGGAGAACACCGGGGAGCTGTTTTTT

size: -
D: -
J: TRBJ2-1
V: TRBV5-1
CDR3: CASSLHHTRDEQFF
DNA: TGCGCCAGCAGCCTCCACCATACTAGGGATGAGCAGTTCTTC

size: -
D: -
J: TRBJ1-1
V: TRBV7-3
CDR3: CASSLTGRGNTEAFF
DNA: TGTGCCAGCAGCTTAACGGGGCGGGGGAACACTGAAGCTTTCTTT

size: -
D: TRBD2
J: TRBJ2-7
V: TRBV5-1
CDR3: CASCWGLAGGDEQYF
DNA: TGCGCCAGCTGCTGGGGACTAGCGGGAGGGGACGAGCAGTACTTC

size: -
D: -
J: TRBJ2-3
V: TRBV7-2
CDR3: CASSLDTTFTQYF
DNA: TGTGCCAGCAGCTTAGACACGACTTTTACGCAGTATTTT

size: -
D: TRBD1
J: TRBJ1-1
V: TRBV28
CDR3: CASIPGTGDTEAFF
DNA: TGTGCCAGCATACCTGGGACAGGGGACACTGAAGCTTTCTTT

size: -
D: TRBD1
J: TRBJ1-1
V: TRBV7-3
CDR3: CASSLKGQSQNTEAFF
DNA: TGTGCCAGCAGCTTAAAGGGACAGAGCCAGAACACTGAAGCTTTCTTT

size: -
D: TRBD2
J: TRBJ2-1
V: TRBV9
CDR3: CASTELAADNEQFF
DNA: TGTGCCAGCACGGAACTAGCGGCCGACAATGAGCAGTTCTTC

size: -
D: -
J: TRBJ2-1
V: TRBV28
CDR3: CASSPEGEKQFF
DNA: TGTGCCAGCAGTCCTGAGGGTGAAAAGCAGTTCTTC

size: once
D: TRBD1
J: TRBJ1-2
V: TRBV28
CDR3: CASSLETGGVYGYTF
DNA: TGTGCCAGCAGTCTCGAGACAGGGGGAGTCTATGGCTACACCTTC

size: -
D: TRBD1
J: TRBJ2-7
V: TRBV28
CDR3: CASSLSTGGSEQYF
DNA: TGTGCCAGCAGTTTATCTACAGGGGGAAGCGAGCAGTACTTC

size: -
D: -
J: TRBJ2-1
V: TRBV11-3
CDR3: CASSLGGRTYNEQFF
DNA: TGTGCCAGCAGCTTAGGGGGCAGGACCTACAATGAGCAGTTCTTC

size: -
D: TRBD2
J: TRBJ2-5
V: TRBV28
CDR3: CASSLTGGGETQYF
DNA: TGTGCCAGCAGTTTAACGGGAGGGGGAGAGACCCAGTACTTC

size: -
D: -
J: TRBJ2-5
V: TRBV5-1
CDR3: CASSLGFRGQETQYF
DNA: TGCGCCAGCAGCTTAGGGTTCAGGGGACAAGAGACCCAGTACTTC

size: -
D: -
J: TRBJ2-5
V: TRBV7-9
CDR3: CASSLVSGKVQETQYF
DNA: TGTGCCAGCAGCTTAGTGTCGGGGAAGGTCCAAGAGACCCAGTACTTC

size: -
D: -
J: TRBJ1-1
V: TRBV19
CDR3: CASSILNTEAFF
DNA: TGTGCCAGTAGTATACTGAACACTGAAGCTTTCTTT

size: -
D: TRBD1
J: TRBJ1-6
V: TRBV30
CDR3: CAYETGGIYNSPLHF
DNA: TGTGCCTACGAGACAGGGGGCATTTATAATTCACCCCTCCACTTT

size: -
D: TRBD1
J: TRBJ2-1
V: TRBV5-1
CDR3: CASSWGQGANEQFF
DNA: TGCGCCAGCAGCTGGGGACAGGGGGCCAATGAGCAGTTCTTC

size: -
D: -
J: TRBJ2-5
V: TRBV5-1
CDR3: CASSSLGSRETQYF
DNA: TGCGCCAGCAGCTCCTTGGGCAGTAGGGAGACCCAGTACTTC

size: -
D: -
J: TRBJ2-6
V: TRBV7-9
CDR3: CASSLASGPSTGANVLTF
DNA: TGTGCCAGCAGCTTAGCTTCGGGGCCTAGCACTGGGGCCAACGTCCTGACTTTC

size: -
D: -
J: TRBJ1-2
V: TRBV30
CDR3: CAWSVSGAVVGYTF
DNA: TGTGCCTGGAGTGTATCGGGGGCTGTAGTTGGCTACACCTTC

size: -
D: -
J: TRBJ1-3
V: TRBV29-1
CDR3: CSVSVDSGNTIYF
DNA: TGCAGCGTTAGTGTGGACTCTGGAAACACCATATATTTT

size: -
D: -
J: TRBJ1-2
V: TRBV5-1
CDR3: CASSPLQGYYGYTF
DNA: TGCGCCAGCAGCCCACTTCAGGGGTACTATGGCTACACCTTC